Sequencing of this TCR beta chain was carried out in a study of T-cell memory formation after mild COVID-19. Study-wide background: TCR clusters were mostly donor specific. Findings of the study overall: Clones shrinking between day 15 and 85 showed a balanced CD4/CD8 split, and those that grew later tilted toward CD4+.

The CDR3 sequence is 16 residues long. The germline CDR1 and CDR2 sequences are SGHTA and FQGNSA. Trimming left V 5 bases short and J 4 bases short, with 20 bases between. A word on this clonotype: The antigen is undetermined.

TCRdb passed the 5' RACE reads through MiXCR, listing each CDR3 protein once. The data show roughly 40,000 distinct CDR3 sequences, approximately 6.8% seen once. This TCR derives from a man between 18 and 29 years old who had mild COVID-19 (a few samples of this study predate the infection). Cell type and time point are not known. Sequencing input: PBMCs or a T cell subset sorted from them (not recorded which). The chain employs TRBV7-2 and TRBJ1-2; D might be TRBD1 (6 bases). The DNA for the CDR3 is TGTGCCAGCAGCCCTCAGCCGGGAGGACAGCTCTATGGCTACACCTTC. Its protein is CASSPQPGGQLYGYTF.